Each of the 2 T cell receptor beta chains below was sequenced from the same sample in a study of T cells in localized non-small cell lung cancer. Method: immunoSEQ multiplex PCR; TCRdb's copy keeps in-frame clones and lacks some. The sample includes some 17,000 clones, approximately 82% of them seen just once. The specimen was peripheral blood, collected before any cancer treatment. Receptor source: a male donor at least 60 years old with stage III lung adenocarcinoma.

The rearrangement uses TRBV27 and TRBJ2-1, with a possible D match to TRBD2 (5 bases). The CDR3 sequence is 14 residues long. Germline V CDR1 and CDR2: MNHEY, SMNVEV (reference sequence). Trimming took off 0 bases at V and 6 bases at J, with 9 bases between the two ends. The CDR3 DNA follows: TGTGCCAGCAGTTTATCGGCAGGAGGCAATGAGCAGTTCTTC. This sequence encodes CASSLSAGGNEQFF.

The genes are TRBV4-1 and TRBJ1-5, with 12 bases matching TRBD1. The CDR3 is 17 residues long. Germline V gene data show CDR1 as MGHRA and CDR2 as YSYEKL. Unmatched junction bases numbered 10, after V lost 3 bases and J lost 7 bases. This CDR3 is CASSHGFGGTGGQPQHF. DNA for the CDR3: TGCGCCAGCAGCCATGGTTTCGGTGGGACAGGGGGCCAGCCCCAGCATTTT.